Listed below are T cell receptor beta chains from one sample, sequenced in a study of long-term antiretroviral therapy in people with HIV. The table came from immunoSEQ multiplex PCR; TCRdb's copy has only in-frame clones and leaves some out. The sample includes 23,000 or so clones, 80% to 95% of them seen just once. The specimen was unsorted PBMCs, collected 7.6 years after starting antiretroviral therapy. The source of these receptors is a woman aged 40 to 50 with HIV. The CDR3 runs from the conserved cysteine through the conserved F or W. Each record gives: CDR3 DNA, CDR3 protein, clone size, V gene, J gene, D gene. The D gene is left open where the match is weak. Size values are once, few and many counts, or a class for expanded clones, and some rows have none.

TGTGCCAGCAGCTTAGCGCGTTTCGGCTCAGGCCTAGCCAAAAACATTCAGTACTTC	CASSLARFGSGLAKNIQYF	NA	TRBV7-8	TRBJ2-4	NA
TGCGCCAGCAGCCAAGACTCGCAGGGAAATAATTCACCCCTCCACTTT	CASSQDSQGNNSPLHF	NA	TRBV4-3	TRBJ1-6	NA
TGTGCCATCTTTGTCTCTGGAAACACCATATATTTT	CAIFVSGNTIYF	NA	TRBV10-3	TRBJ1-3	NA
TGCGCCAGCAGCTCGACCCGATCCACAGATACGCAGTATTTT	CASSSTRSTDTQYF	NA	TRBV5-1	TRBJ2-3	NA
TGTGCCAGCAGCTTACAAGGACAGGGACAACTCTATGGCTACACCTTC	CASSLQGQGQLYGYTF	once	TRBV11-2	TRBJ1-2	TRBD1
TGTGCCAGCAGTAGTGGGACAGGGTATCAGCCCCAGCATTTT	CASSSGTGYQPQHF	NA	TRBV2	TRBJ1-5	TRBD1
TGTGCCAGCAGCCTCGACATCGGGGGGGCGGGTGAAAAACTGTTTTTT	CASSLDIGGAGEKLFF	NA	TRBV5-6	TRBJ1-4	NA
TGTGCCAGCAGCGTAAGAATAGGGGACAGGAGGAACACCGGGGAGCTGTTTTTT	CASSVRIGDRRNTGELFF	NA	TRBV9	TRBJ2-2	TRBD1
TGTGCCAGCAGCTTAGGTCTGGTCAGCGCGCAAGAGACCCAGTACTTC	CASSLGLVSAQETQYF	NA	TRBV11-2	TRBJ2-5	NA
TGTGCCAGCAGCTTACATGACAGGACAGGGGCAGCTTCACCCCTCCACTTT	CASSLHDRTGAASPLHF	NA	TRBV7-9	TRBJ1-6	TRBD1
TGTGCCAGCAGCTTAGCGGGGGGGCCCCATGAGCAGTTCTTC	CASSLAGGPHEQFF	once	TRBV5-4	TRBJ2-1	TRBD2
TGTGCCAGCAGCCAAGAGGGCAGGGACAGTGGTAACTATGGCTACACCTTC	CASSQEGRDSGNYGYTF	NA	TRBV4-2	TRBJ1-2	TRBD1
TGCGCCAGCAGCCAAGATCCGGGTTACACCGGGGAGCTGTTTTTT	CASSQDPGYTGELFF	NA	TRBV4-3	TRBJ2-2	NA
TGTGCCAGCAGCTACCGGGCACAGGATACCTACGAGCAGTACTTC	CASSYRAQDTYEQYF	NA	TRBV6-6	TRBJ2-7	NA
TGTGCCAGCAGTTACCTAAGCAGGGCCAATTCACCCCTCCACTTT	CASSYLSRANSPLHF	NA	TRBV6-5	TRBJ1-6	NA
TGTGCCAGTAGTCCGACAGGGAGTCGGGTCGCGGGTCAGCCCCAGCATTTT	CASSPTGSRVAGQPQHF	once	TRBV19	TRBJ1-5	TRBD1
TGTGCCAGCAGCTCCTCGGCCGGAACGAATCAGCCCCAGCATTTT	CASSSSAGTNQPQHF	NA	TRBV6-5	TRBJ1-5	NA
TGTGCCATCACGGCCAGGGAAGGAATGAACACTGAAGCTTTCTTT	CAITAREGMNTEAFF	NA	TRBV10-3	TRBJ1-1	NA
TGCGCCAGCAGCTTGGGACCGACAGGGGGTGACGGGGAGCTGTTTTTT	CASSLGPTGGDGELFF	NA	TRBV5-1	TRBJ2-2	TRBD1
TGCGCCAGCAGCCCCTCGAGTAGATTTTATAATTCACCCCTCCACTTT	CASSPSSRFYNSPLHF	few	TRBV4-3	TRBJ1-6	NA
TGTGCCAGCTCACCACGTCAAGCCAACTCCCAAGAGACCCAGTACTTC	CASSPRQANSQETQYF	NA	TRBV18	TRBJ2-5	NA
TGTGCCAGCAGTCCCCCTAGCGGGGGGTACACAGATACGCAGTATTTT	CASSPPSGGYTDTQYF	NA	TRBV27	TRBJ2-3	TRBD2
TGCGCCAGCAGCTTAGCAGTCCGCGATGGCTACACCTTC	CASSLAVRDGYTF	NA	TRBV5-1	TRBJ1-2	NA
TGTGCCAGCAGTTACAGGGTGGTTCGGACTGAAGCTTTCTTT	CASSYRVVRTEAFF	NA	TRBV6-5	TRBJ1-1	NA
TGTGCCAGCAGCTCCCGTATCGAGGGTCCCCCCCTCTACGAGCAGTACTTC	CASSSRIEGPPLYEQYF	NA	TRBV7-9	TRBJ2-7	NA
TGTGCCAGCAGCCAAGACTGGCGTCAGCCCCAGCATTTT	CASSQDWRQPQHF	NA	TRBV16	TRBJ1-5	NA
TGTGCCAGCAGCCGCAAAGGAGGGGGGGTCCTCTCTGGGGCCAACGTCCTGACTTTC	CASSRKGGGVLSGANVLTF	NA	TRBV5-6	TRBJ2-6	NA
TGTGCCAGCAGCCCAGGACCCACCGGGGAGCTGTTTTTT	CASSPGPTGELFF	NA	TRBV11-3	TRBJ2-2	NA
TGCGCCAGCAGCTTAATTGACGACGGGGGCTACACCTTC	CASSLIDDGGYTF	once	TRBV5-1	TRBJ1-2	NA
TGTGCCAGCAGCCGGACTTACAATGAGCAGTTCTTC	CASSRTYNEQFF	NA	TRBV5-4	TRBJ2-1	NA
TGTGCCAGCAGCTTACCCCGAACCGACACGGCTGGCTACACCTTC	CASSLPRTDTAGYTF	NA	TRBV7-2	TRBJ1-2	NA
TGCGCCAGCAGCCAAGATTTGGGAGCAACTAATGAAAAACTGTTTTTT	CASSQDLGATNEKLFF	NA	TRBV4-3	TRBJ1-4	NA
TGTGCCAGCAGCTATCTGACAGAACCTAGCACAGATACGCAGTATTTT	CASSYLTEPSTDTQYF	NA	TRBV5-6	TRBJ2-3	NA
TGCGCCAGCAGCCAAGATCACAATCAGCCCCAGCATTTT	CASSQDHNQPQHF	NA	TRBV4-1	TRBJ1-5	NA
TGTGCCAGCAGCAAAGCCCAGCAGTGTGGCCGAAACAGCTCCTACAATGAGCAGTTCTTC	CASSKAQQCGRNSSYNEQFF	NA	TRBV21-1	TRBJ2-1	NA
TGTGCCAGCAGTGAAACCTCGACAGGGATCGGATCACCCCTCCACTTT	CASSETSTGIGSPLHF	NA	TRBV6-1	TRBJ1-6	TRBD1
TGTGCCTGGAGTGATACAGGGGGTAGCACAGATACGCAGTATTTT	CAWSDTGGSTDTQYF	NA	TRBV30	TRBJ2-3	TRBD1
TGTGCCATCAGTGAGTCGGGGACAGTTAGGAGCTCCTACGAGCAGTACTTC	CAISESGTVRSSYEQYF	NA	TRBV10-3	TRBJ2-7	TRBD1
TGTGCCAGCAGCTCGTCCCCCGGGACTAGCTCCTACGAGCAGTACTTC	CASSSSPGTSSYEQYF	once	TRBV11-2	TRBJ2-7	TRBD2
TGTGCCAGCAGTGAATTGGCCTACGAGCAGTACTTC	CASSELAYEQYF	NA	TRBV2	TRBJ2-7	NA
TGTGCCACCAGCACTTCAGGGACTCTATACAATGAGCAGTTCTTC	CATSTSGTLYNEQFF	NA	TRBV15	TRBJ2-1	NA
TGCGCCAGCAGCCAAGACCACTACCCGAACACCGGGGAGCTGTTTTTT	CASSQDHYPNTGELFF	NA	TRBV4-1	TRBJ2-2	NA
TGTGCCAGCAGCTTGGGGCTAGCGGGGAAGGGAGATACGCAGTATTTT	CASSLGLAGKGDTQYF	once	TRBV5-6	TRBJ2-3	TRBD2